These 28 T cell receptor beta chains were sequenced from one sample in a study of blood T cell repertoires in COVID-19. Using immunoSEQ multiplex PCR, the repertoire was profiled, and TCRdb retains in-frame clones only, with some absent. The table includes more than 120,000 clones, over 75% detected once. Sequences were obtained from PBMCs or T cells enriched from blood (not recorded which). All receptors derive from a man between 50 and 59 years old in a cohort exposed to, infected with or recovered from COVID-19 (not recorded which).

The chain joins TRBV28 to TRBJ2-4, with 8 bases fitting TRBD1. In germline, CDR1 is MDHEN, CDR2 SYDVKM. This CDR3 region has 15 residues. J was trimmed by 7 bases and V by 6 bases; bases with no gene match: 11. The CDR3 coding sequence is TGTGCCAGCAGACCCGTGGACAGGGATGGGAACATTCAGTACTTC. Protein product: CASRPVDRDGNIQYF.

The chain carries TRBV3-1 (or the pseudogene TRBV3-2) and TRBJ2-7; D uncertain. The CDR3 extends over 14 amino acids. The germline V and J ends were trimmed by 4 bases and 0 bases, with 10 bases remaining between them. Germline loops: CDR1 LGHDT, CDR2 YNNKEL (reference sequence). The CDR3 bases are TGTGCCAGCAGCCGACGCGGCCTCTCCTACGAGCAGTACTTC. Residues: CASSRRGLSYEQYF.

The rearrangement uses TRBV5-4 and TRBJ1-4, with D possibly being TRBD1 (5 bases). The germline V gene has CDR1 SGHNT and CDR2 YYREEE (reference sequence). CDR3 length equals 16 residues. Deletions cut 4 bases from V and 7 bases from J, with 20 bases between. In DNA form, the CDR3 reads TGTGCCAGCAGCCCCGGCGGAGGGGAGATTAGTGAAAAACTGTTTTTT. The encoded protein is CASSPGGGEISEKLFF.

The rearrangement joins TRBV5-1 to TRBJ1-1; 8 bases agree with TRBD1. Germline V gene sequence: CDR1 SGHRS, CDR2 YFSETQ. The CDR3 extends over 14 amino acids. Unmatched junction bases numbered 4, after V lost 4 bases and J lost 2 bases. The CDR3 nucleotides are TGCGCCAGCAGCGCCGGGACAGGAAACACTGAAGCTTTCTTT. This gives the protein CASSAGTGNTEAFF.

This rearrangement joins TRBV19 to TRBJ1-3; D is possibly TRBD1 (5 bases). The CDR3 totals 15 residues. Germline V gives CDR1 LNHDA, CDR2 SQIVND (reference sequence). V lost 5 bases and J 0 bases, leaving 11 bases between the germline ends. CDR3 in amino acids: CASSYGTLSGNTIYF. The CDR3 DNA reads TGTGCCAGTAGTTACGGGACTCTCTCTGGAAACACCATATATTTT.

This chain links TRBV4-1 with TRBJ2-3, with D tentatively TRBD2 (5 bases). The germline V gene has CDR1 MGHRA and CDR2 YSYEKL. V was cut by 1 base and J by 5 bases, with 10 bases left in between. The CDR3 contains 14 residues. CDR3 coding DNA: TGCGCCAGCAGCCAAGTAATAGGGAGAGATACGCAGTATTTT. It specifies CASSQVIGRDTQYF.

The CDR3 loop is CTSRRSRTGDMNTEAFF. The CDR3 coding sequence is TGCACCAGCAGACGATCCAGGACAGGCGACATGAACACTGAAGCTTTCTTT. The rearrangement uses TRBV1 and TRBJ1-1; the table's D call, TRBD1, was not checked against the DNA. TRBV1 is annotated as a pseudogene. The CDR3 runs 17 residues.

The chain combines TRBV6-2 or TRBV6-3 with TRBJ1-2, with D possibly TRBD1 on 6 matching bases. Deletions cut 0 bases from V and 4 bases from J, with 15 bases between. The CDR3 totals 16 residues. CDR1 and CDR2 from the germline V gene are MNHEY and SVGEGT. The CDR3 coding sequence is TGTGCCAGCAGTTACTCAGAACGGGACATGGGCTATGGCTACACCTTC. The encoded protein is CASSYSERDMGYGYTF.

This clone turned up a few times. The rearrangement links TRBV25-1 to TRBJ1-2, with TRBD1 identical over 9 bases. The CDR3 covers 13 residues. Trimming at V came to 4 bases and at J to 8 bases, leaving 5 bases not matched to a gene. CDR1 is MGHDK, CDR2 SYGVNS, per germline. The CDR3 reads CASSAQGAYGYTF. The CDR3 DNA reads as TGTGCCAGCAGTGCACAGGGGGCCTACGGCTACACCTTC.

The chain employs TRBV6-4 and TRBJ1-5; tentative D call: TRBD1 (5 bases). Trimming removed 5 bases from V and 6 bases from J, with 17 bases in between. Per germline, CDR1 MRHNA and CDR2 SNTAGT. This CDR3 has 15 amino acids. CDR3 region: CASSPFWGGGQPQHF. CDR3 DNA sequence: TGTGCCAGCAGTCCTTTTTGGGGCGGTGGTCAGCCCCAGCATTTT.

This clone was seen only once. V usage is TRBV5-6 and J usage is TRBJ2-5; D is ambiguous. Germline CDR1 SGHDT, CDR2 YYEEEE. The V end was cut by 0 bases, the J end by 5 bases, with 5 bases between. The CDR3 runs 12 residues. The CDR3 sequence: CASSLAVETQYF. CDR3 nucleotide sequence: TGTGCCAGCAGCTTGGCCGTGGAGACCCAGTACTTC. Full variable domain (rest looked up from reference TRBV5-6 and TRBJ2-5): DAGVTQSPTHLIKTRGQQVTLRCSPKSGHDTVSWYQQALGQGPQFIFQYYEEEERQRGNFPDRFSGHQFPNYSSELNVNALLLGDSALYLCASSLAVETQYFGPGTRLLVL.

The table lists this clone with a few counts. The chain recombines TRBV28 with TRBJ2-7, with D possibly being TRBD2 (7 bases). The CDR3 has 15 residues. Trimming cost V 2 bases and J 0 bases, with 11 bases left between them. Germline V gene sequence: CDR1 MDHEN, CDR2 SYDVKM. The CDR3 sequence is CASSLGGAASYEQYF. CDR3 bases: TGTGCCAGCAGTTTAGGGGGGGCGGCCTCCTACGAGCAGTACTTC.

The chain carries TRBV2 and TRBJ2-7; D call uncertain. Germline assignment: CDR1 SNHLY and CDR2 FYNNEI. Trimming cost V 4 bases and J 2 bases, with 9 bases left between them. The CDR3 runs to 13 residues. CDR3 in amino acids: CASSGLGAYEQYF. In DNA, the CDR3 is TGTGCCAGCAGTGGCCTAGGAGCCTACGAGCAGTACTTC.

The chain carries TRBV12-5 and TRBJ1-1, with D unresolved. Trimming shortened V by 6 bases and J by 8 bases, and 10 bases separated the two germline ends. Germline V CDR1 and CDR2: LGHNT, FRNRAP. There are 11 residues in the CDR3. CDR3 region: CASGNGGEAFF. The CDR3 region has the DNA TGTGCTAGTGGAAACGGCGGAGAAGCTTTCTTT.

The CDR3 spells CASSQGLRVDGYTF. CDR3 DNA sequence: TGTGCCAGCAGCCAAGGACTCAGGGTGGATGGCTACACCTTC. The chain links TRBV3-1 (or the pseudogene TRBV3-2) to TRBJ1-2, with a weak D call TRBD1 (5 bases). The germline V and J ends were trimmed by 1 base and 6 bases, with 12 bases remaining between them. Germline-derived CDR1 and CDR2 are LGHDT and YNNKEL (reference sequence). This CDR3 has 14 amino acids.

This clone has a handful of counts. CDR3 bases: TGCGCCAGCAGCCAAGAAAGAGCGGGGAATCAGCCCCAGCATTTT. It yields the protein CASSQERAGNQPQHF. The V call is TRBV4-1, the J call TRBJ1-5; D uncertain. This CDR3 contains 15 residues. Germline CDR1 MGHRA, CDR2 YSYEKL. The V gene lost 0 bases and the J gene lost 4 bases, with 10 bases spanning the gap.

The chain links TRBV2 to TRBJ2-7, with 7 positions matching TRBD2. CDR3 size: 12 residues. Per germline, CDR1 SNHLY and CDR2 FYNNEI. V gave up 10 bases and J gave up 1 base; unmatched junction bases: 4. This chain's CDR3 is CATGTTSYEQYF. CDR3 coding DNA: TGTGCCACCGGGACTACATCCTACGAGCAGTACTTC.

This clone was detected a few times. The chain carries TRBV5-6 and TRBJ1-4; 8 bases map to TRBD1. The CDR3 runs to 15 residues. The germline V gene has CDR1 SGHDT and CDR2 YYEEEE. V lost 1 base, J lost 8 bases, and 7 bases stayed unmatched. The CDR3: CASSLSAGGGEKLFF. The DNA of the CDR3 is TGTGCCAGCAGCTTGTCCGCAGGGGGCGGCGAAAAACTGTTTTTT.

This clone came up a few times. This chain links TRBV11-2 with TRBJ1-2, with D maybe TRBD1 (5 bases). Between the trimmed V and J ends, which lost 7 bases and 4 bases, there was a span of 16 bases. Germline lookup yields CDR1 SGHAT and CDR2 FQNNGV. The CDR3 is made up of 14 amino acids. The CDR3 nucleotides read TGTGCCAGCACGGGTTCGGGGGGGTCCTATGGCTACACCTTC. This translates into CASTGSGGSYGYTF.

The CDR3 DNA follows: TGTGCTAGTGGTTCGGGGGGCGAGACCCAGTACTTC. Its translation: CASGSGGETQYF. This chain links TRBV12-5 with TRBJ2-5; maybe TRBD2 (7 bases). The CDR3 runs 12 residues. Per germline, CDR1 LGHNT and CDR2 FRNRAP. V lost 4 bases to trimming and J lost 5 bases, with 8 bases between them.

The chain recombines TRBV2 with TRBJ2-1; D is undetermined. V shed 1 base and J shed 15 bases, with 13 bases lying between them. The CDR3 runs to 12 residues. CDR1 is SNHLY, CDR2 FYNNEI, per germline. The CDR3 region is CASSEVWSLGFF. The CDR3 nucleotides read TGTGCCAGCAGTGAAGTCTGGAGCCTCGGGTTCTTC.

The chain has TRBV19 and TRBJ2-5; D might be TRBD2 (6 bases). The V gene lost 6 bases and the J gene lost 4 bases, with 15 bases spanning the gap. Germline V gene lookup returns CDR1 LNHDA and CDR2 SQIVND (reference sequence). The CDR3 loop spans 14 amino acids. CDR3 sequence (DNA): TGTGCCAGTAGGGGGGAGGCAGGGCGAGAGACCCAGTACTTC. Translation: CASRGEAGRETQYF.

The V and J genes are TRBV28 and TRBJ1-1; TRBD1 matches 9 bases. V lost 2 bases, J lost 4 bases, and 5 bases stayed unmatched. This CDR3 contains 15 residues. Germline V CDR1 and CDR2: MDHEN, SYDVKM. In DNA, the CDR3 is TGTGCCAGCAGTTTAAGGGACAGGGACTTCACTGAAGCTTTCTTT. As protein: CASSLRDRDFTEAFF.

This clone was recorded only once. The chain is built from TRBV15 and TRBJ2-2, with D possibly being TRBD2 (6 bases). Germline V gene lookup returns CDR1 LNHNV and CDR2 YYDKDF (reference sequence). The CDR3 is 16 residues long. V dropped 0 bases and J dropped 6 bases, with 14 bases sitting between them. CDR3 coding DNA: TGTGCCACCAGCAGAGATATCGGGGGTGGCCCCGGGGAGCTGTTTTTT. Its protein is CATSRDIGGGPGELFF.

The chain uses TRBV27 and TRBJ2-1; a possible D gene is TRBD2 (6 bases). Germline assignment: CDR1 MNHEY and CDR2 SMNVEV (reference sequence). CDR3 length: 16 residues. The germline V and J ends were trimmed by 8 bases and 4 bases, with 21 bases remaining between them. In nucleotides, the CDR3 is TGTGCCAGCTCCTTTAAGGGGCTAGCGTGGTACAATGAGCAGTTCTTC. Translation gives CASSFKGLAWYNEQFF.

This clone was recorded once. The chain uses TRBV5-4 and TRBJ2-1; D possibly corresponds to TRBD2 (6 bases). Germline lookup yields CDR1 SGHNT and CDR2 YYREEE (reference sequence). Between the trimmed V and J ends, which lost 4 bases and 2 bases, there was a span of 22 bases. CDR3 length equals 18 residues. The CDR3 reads CASSPGRGGDVAYNEQFF. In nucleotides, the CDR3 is TGTGCCAGCAGCCCTGGACGGGGCGGGGACGTAGCCTACAATGAGCAGTTCTTC.

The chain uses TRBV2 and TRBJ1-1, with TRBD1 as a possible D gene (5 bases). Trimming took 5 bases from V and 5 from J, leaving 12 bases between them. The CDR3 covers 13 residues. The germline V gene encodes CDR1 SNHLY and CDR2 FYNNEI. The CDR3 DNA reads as TGTGCCAGCAGTCTGGCAGGGAAGACTGAAGCTTTCTTT. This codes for CASSLAGKTEAFF.

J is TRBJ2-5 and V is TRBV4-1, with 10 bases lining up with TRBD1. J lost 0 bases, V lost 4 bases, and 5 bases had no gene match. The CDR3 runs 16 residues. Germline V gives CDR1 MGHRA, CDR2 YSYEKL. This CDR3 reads CASSPWDRGDQETQYF. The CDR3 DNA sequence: TGCGCCAGCAGCCCTTGGGACAGGGGCGACCAAGAGACCCAGTACTTC.